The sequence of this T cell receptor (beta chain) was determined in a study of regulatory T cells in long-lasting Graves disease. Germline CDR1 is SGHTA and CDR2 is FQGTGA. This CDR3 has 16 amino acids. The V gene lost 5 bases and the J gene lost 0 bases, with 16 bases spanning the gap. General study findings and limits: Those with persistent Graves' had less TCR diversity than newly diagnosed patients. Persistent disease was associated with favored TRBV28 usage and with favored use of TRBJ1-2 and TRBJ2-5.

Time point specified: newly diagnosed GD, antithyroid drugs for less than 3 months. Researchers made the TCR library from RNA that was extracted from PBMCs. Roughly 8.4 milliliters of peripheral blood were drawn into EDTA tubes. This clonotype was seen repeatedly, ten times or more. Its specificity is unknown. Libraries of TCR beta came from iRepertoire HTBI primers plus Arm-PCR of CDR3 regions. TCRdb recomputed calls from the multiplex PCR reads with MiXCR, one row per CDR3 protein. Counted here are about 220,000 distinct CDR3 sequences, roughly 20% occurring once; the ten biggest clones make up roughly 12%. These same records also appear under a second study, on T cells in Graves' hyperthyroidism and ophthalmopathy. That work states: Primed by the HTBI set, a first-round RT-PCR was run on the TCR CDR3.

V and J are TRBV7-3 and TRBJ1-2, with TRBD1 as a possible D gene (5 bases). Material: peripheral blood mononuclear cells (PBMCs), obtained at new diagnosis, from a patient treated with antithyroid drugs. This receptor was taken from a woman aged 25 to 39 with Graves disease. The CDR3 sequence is CASSPGGEYPNYGYTF. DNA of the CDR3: TGTGCCAGCAGCCCCGGGGGGGAGTACCCTAACTATGGCTACACCTTC.